A single T cell receptor beta chain is shown here with its context. Its antigen remains unknown. Profiling relied on immunoSEQ multiplex PCR, and the TCRdb table lists in-frame clones only, not all of them. The sample lists some 84,000 clones; about 86% were seen once. These data are taken from a study of T cell responses to AZD1222 COVID-19 vaccine. Study results and limitations: Among spike-specific TCRs, nearly half reportedly target unmutated variant regions. Vaccine-related CD4 TCRs covered spike, predominating at 160-218 and 743-854.

Germline values: CDR1 SGHRS, CDR2 YFSETQ. The CDR3 loop spans 15 amino acids. The V segment lost 4 bases and the J segment 0 bases; nucleotides outside the gene matches: 5. This clonotype was sampled from an adult in good health. This sample comprised peripheral blood, obtained on day 0 of AZD1222 vaccination. The chain recombines TRBV5-1 with TRBJ2-7; 9 bases line up with TRBD1. The CDR3 is CASSPVQGASYEQYF. For the CDR3, the DNA is TGCGCCAGCAGCCCAGTACAGGGGGCCTCCTACGAGCAGTACTTC.